These T cell receptor beta chains were read from a single sample in a study of T cells in Graves' hyperthyroidism and ophthalmopathy. TCRdb independently ran MiXCR on the multiplex PCR reads; one entry per CDR3 protein. Of fewer than 450,000 distinct CDR3 sequences listed, about a sixth were seen once; the top ten hold more than 30%. The sample taken for sequencing was blood. These TCRs come from a woman aged 30 to 39 with Graves' hyperthyroidism that later progressed to Graves' ophthalmopathy. Both conserved end residues are part of each CDR3. Fields, in order: J gene, clone size, V gene, D gene, CDR3 DNA, CDR3 protein. D genes are given only for firm matches. Rows give clone size only sometimes, using once, few, many, or a class for an expanded clone.

j_call: TRBJ1-6
clone_size: many
v_call: TRBV7-2
d_call: .
cdr3_nt: TGTGCCAGCAGCCGACAGAATTCACCCCTCCACTTT
cdr3_aa: CASSRQNSPLHF

j_call: TRBJ2-7
clone_size: .
v_call: TRBV6-1
d_call: TRBD2
cdr3_nt: TGTGCCAGCAGTGAACTAGCGGGGGGGGTGAACGAGCAGTACTTC
cdr3_aa: CASSELAGGVNEQYF

j_call: TRBJ2-2
clone_size: many
v_call: TRBV28
d_call: TRBD2
cdr3_nt: TGTGCCAGCAGTTTAGTCGGTTGGACTAGCGGGAGAATCGACACCGGGGAGCTGTTTTTT
cdr3_aa: CASSLVGWTSGRIDTGELFF

j_call: TRBJ2-2
clone_size: few
v_call: TRBV20-1
d_call: TRBD2
cdr3_nt: TGCAGTGCGAAAGGAGGACTAGCGGGGTCGAACACCGGGGAGCTGTTTTTT
cdr3_aa: CSAKGGLAGSNTGELFF

j_call: TRBJ2-1
clone_size: many
v_call: TRBV27
d_call: TRBD1
cdr3_nt: TGTGCCAGCAGTCTCATAGGGGGCAACGTAAACAATGAGCAGTTCTTC
cdr3_aa: CASSLIGGNVNNEQFF

j_call: TRBJ2-7
clone_size: many
v_call: TRBV18
d_call: .
cdr3_nt: TGTGCCAGCTCCGACAGGCTTACGGACTACGAGCAGTACTTC
cdr3_aa: CASSDRLTDYEQYF

j_call: TRBJ2-3
clone_size: .
v_call: TRBV20-1
d_call: TRBD2
cdr3_nt: TGCAGTGTTAGAACGGGGGGGCCAATTGTGACAGATACGCAGTATTTT
cdr3_aa: CSVRTGGPIVTDTQYF

j_call: TRBJ2-7
clone_size: .
v_call: TRBV25-1
d_call: .
cdr3_nt: TGTGCCAGCAGTGACAGGATCCGCTACGAGCAGTACTTC
cdr3_aa: CASSDRIRYEQYF

j_call: TRBJ2-3
clone_size: .
v_call: TRBV3-1
d_call: .
cdr3_nt: TGTGCCAGCAGCCAAGATGTAATCTCGGCCACCACAGATACGCAGTATTTT
cdr3_aa: CASSQDVISATTDTQYF

j_call: TRBJ2-5
clone_size: many
v_call: TRBV6-1
d_call: TRBD1
cdr3_nt: TGTGCCAGCAGTTCCCGGGACAGGGGCCCCGAAGAGACCCAGTACTTC
cdr3_aa: CASSSRDRGPEETQYF

j_call: TRBJ2-1
clone_size: .
v_call: TRBV11-2
d_call: TRBD2
cdr3_nt: TGTGCCAGCAGCCACATTGACCCCGCGGGGGACAATGAGCAGTTCTTC
cdr3_aa: CASSHIDPAGDNEQFF

j_call: TRBJ2-1
clone_size: many
v_call: TRBV12-3/TRBV12-4
d_call: .
cdr3_nt: TGTGCCAGCAGTTTTGTGGCTAGTCGAACCGTCTACAATGAGCAGTTCTTC
cdr3_aa: CASSFVASRTVYNEQFF

j_call: TRBJ2-1
clone_size: .
v_call: TRBV24-1
d_call: .
cdr3_nt: TGTGCCACCAGTGACGGGACCCACAATGAGCAGTTCTTC
cdr3_aa: CATSDGTHNEQFF

j_call: TRBJ1-4
clone_size: many
v_call: TRBV28
d_call: .
cdr3_nt: TGTGCCAGCAGTTTATTGAGGGCCAGCTACAATGAAAAACTGTTTTTT
cdr3_aa: CASSLLRASYNEKLFF

j_call: TRBJ1-6
clone_size: .
v_call: TRBV6-2/TRBV6-3
d_call: TRBD1
cdr3_nt: TGTGCCAGCAGACGGCTACAGGGGACCCAGAATTCACCCCTCCACTTT
cdr3_aa: CASRRLQGTQNSPLHF

j_call: TRBJ1-4
clone_size: once
v_call: TRBV2
d_call: .
cdr3_nt: TGTGCCAGCAGTGAACAGATGGGATTTAATGAAAAACTGTTTTTT
cdr3_aa: CASSEQMGFNEKLFF

j_call: TRBJ1-4
clone_size: .
v_call: TRBV5-8
d_call: TRBD1
cdr3_nt: TGTGCCAGCAGCTTTGAGGGGGCCAAAAAACTGTTTTTT
cdr3_aa: CASSFEGAKKLFF

j_call: TRBJ1-1
clone_size: few
v_call: TRBV5-1
d_call: .
cdr3_nt: TGCGCCAGCAGCTTGTTTGGCAGGGCGAACACTGAAGCTTTCTTT
cdr3_aa: CASSLFGRANTEAFF

j_call: TRBJ2-1
clone_size: few
v_call: TRBV28
d_call: .
cdr3_nt: TGTGCCAGCACCTCCGAGGCACTCTTTCCCTCCTACAATGAGCAGTTCTTC
cdr3_aa: CASTSEALFPSYNEQFF

j_call: TRBJ2-7
clone_size: many
v_call: TRBV13
d_call: .
cdr3_nt: TGTGCCAGCAGCCAAGGACCACTTTACGAGCAGTACTTC
cdr3_aa: CASSQGPLYEQYF

j_call: TRBJ2-1
clone_size: many
v_call: TRBV7-9
d_call: .
cdr3_nt: TGTGCCAGCAGGCCTAACCCCGGCAAGGGGATTATTGAGCAGTTCTTC
cdr3_aa: CASRPNPGKGIIEQFF

j_call: TRBJ1-4
clone_size: many
v_call: TRBV5-1
d_call: .
cdr3_nt: TGCGCCAGCAGCACCCAGGGAGGTGGTGAAAAACTGTTTTTT
cdr3_aa: CASSTQGGGEKLFF

j_call: TRBJ1-4
clone_size: many
v_call: TRBV28
d_call: TRBD1
cdr3_nt: TGTGCCAGCAGTACGACTCCGGGACAGGGGGTTACTAATGAAAAACTGTTTTTT
cdr3_aa: CASSTTPGQGVTNEKLFF

j_call: TRBJ1-6
clone_size: .
v_call: TRBV2
d_call: .
cdr3_nt: TGTGCCAGCGCCGCCGACAGTGAACATTCACCCCTCCACTTT
cdr3_aa: CASAADSEHSPLHF

j_call: TRBJ2-2
clone_size: many
v_call: TRBV5-5
d_call: .
cdr3_nt: TGTGCCAGCAGCTTGGTGCGAGGCTCCTGGGGGGAGCTGTTTTTT
cdr3_aa: CASSLVRGSWGELFF

j_call: TRBJ1-6
clone_size: few
v_call: TRBV9
d_call: .
cdr3_nt: TGTGCCAGCAGGGGTCCCGGGAGCTCCTATAATTCACCCCTCCACTTT
cdr3_aa: CASRGPGSSYNSPLHF

j_call: TRBJ1-6
clone_size: many
v_call: TRBV6-1
d_call: TRBD1
cdr3_nt: TGTGCCGGAGGGACAGGGGCAAATTCACCCCTCCACTTT
cdr3_aa: CAGGTGANSPLHF

j_call: TRBJ2-1
clone_size: many
v_call: TRBV10-2
d_call: TRBD2
cdr3_nt: TGCGCCAGCACGATAGCGGGATCGCGTGAGCAGTTCTTC
cdr3_aa: CASTIAGSREQFF

j_call: TRBJ1-1
clone_size: many
v_call: TRBV12-3/TRBV12-4
d_call: TRBD1
cdr3_nt: TGTGCCAGCAGTCACGACAGGGAGACTGAAGCTTTCTTT
cdr3_aa: CASSHDRETEAFF

j_call: TRBJ1-3
clone_size: .
v_call: TRBV5-4
d_call: .
cdr3_nt: TGTGCCAGCAGTCGCCCCGGGACCTCGTCTGGAAACACCATATATTTT
cdr3_aa: CASSRPGTSSGNTIYF

j_call: TRBJ2-5
clone_size: .
v_call: TRBV6-1
d_call: TRBD2
cdr3_nt: TGTGCCAGCAGTGAATTCGGGGGGGGGGAGACCCAGTACTTC
cdr3_aa: CASSEFGGGETQYF

j_call: TRBJ2-3
clone_size: .
v_call: TRBV7-2
d_call: .
cdr3_nt: TGTGCCAGCAGCCCACAGGGAGATACGCAGTATTTT
cdr3_aa: CASSPQGDTQYF

j_call: TRBJ2-7
clone_size: .
v_call: TRBV19
d_call: TRBD2
cdr3_nt: TGTGCCAGTAGTATCGGCCTAGCGGGGGTCCCCTACGAGCAGTACTTC
cdr3_aa: CASSIGLAGVPYEQYF